Shown below are 25 T cell receptor beta chains from a single sample sequenced in a study of CD8+CD57+ T cells in acquired aplastic anemia. Patients chosen for sequencing had CD8+CD57+ cells that had expanded, as shown by flow cytometry. The study profiled TCR beta VDJ and CDR3 using genomic DNA as template. TCRdb called the reads again in MiXCR, with one record for every CDR3 protein. Of about 120,000 distinct CDR3 sequences in the sample, 55% to 70% were seen once. Specimen: sorted CD4+, CD8+, or CD8+CD57+ T cells (not recorded which) from PBMCs. These receptors originate from a human donor with aplastic anemia.

The chain recombines TRBV2 with TRBJ1-5; 9 bases line up with TRBD1. Germline lookup yields CDR1 SNHLY and CDR2 FYNNEI. This CDR3 comprises 14 residues. With V trimmed by 7 bases and J by 4 bases, 5 bases remained unmatched. CDR3 sequence reads: CASTPDRGNQPQHF. In DNA form, the CDR3 reads TGTGCCAGCACCCCGGACAGGGGAAATCAGCCCCAGCATTTT.

This clonotype came up a few times. The rearrangement uses TRBV6-2 or TRBV6-3 and TRBJ1-2, with 10 nucleotides matching TRBD1. Per germline, CDR1 MNHEY and CDR2 SVGEGT. This CDR3 has 14 amino acids. Trimming at V came to 8 bases and at J to 6 bases, leaving 9 bases not matched to a gene. CDR3 sequence: CASGEIGTGDGYTF. CDR3 coding DNA: TGTGCCAGCGGCGAGATCGGGACAGGGGATGGCTACACCTTC.

J is TRBJ2-7 and V is TRBV2, with 8 bases that match TRBD1. The V and J ends lost 8 bases and 2 bases, in that order; junction bases with no gene match: 2. The CDR3 extends over 12 amino acids. Germline CDR1 and CDR2: SNHLY and FYNNEI. The CDR3 nucleotides read TGTGCCAGCCTACAGGGGGCCTACGAGCAGTACTTC. Protein product: CASLQGAYEQYF.

The rearrangement uses TRBV4-3 and TRBJ1-1; no firm D call. CDR3 length equals 14 residues. CDR1 and CDR2 from the germline V gene are LGHNA and YSLEER. The V end was cut by 0 bases, the J end by 4 bases, with 9 bases between. The CDR3: CASSQEWTSTEAFF. CDR3 in DNA: TGCGCCAGCAGCCAAGAATGGACGAGCACTGAAGCTTTCTTT.

Regarding this clonotype: The CDR3 does not close with the conserved phenylalanine or tryptophan, likely indicating a read error. This CDR3 reads CASSYSDRTTTRQYC. The CDR3 DNA is TGTGCCAGCAGTTACTCCGACAGGACTACGACGCGCCAGTACTGC. The V call is TRBV6-5, the J call TRBJ2-7, with D possibly being TRBD1 or TRBD2 (6 bases each). This CDR3 spans 15 amino acids. Trimming pared 0 bases from V and 10 bases from J, leaving 19 bases between. Germline V CDR1 and CDR2: MNHEY, SVGAGI.

This clonotype was detected many times. This chain uses TRBV7-9 with TRBJ2-1; 8 bases are a match to TRBD2. This CDR3 is built from 16 residues. V lost 0 bases, J lost 8 bases, and 9 bases stayed unmatched. Per the germline V gene, CDR1 is SEHNR and CDR2 is FQNEAQ (reference sequence). The CDR3 sequence is CASSLAPGLVYDEQFF. The CDR3, as DNA: TGTGCCAGCAGCTTAGCACCGGGACTAGTTTATGATGAGCAGTTCTTC.

The chain carries TRBV7-6 and TRBJ2-7, with D possibly TRBD2 on 6 matching bases. The CDR3 is 13 residues long. In germline, CDR1 is SGHVS, CDR2 FNYEAQ. The V and J ends lost 5 bases and 4 bases respectively, with 12 bases between them. The CDR3 sequence: CASSPGTHYEQYF. CDR3 in DNA: TGTGCCAGCAGCCCCGGGACTCATTACGAGCAGTACTTC.

V is TRBV7-2 and J is TRBJ2-7; 7 bases are shared with TRBD2. Germline V gives CDR1 SGHTA, CDR2 FQGNSA. The J segment lost 2 bases and the V segment lost 5 bases, leaving 12 bases of the junction unmatched. The CDR3 runs 16 residues. CDR3 residues: CASSLQSTGTTYEQYF. The CDR3 DNA reads TGTGCCAGCAGCCTACAAAGCACCGGGACTACCTACGAGCAGTACTTC.

This clonotype was observed at least ten times. The chain is built from TRBV24-1 and TRBJ2-7, with D possibly matching TRBD2 (6 bases). The CDR3 runs to 15 residues. Trimming took off 3 bases at V and 2 bases at J, with 13 bases between the two ends. The germline V gene encodes CDR1 KGHDR and CDR2 SFDVKD. This chain's CDR3 is CATSDPQGGTYEQYF. CDR3 nucleotide sequence: TGTGCCACCAGTGATCCTCAGGGCGGGACCTACGAGCAGTACTTC.

In its sample, this clonotype was seen once. V usage is TRBV20-1 and J usage is TRBJ2-3; possible D gene TRBD2, 6 bases. This CDR3 spans 14 amino acids. Per germline, CDR1 DFQATT and CDR2 SNEGSKA (reference sequence). With 1 base removed from V and 2 bases from J, the gap between germline ends came to 10 bases. CDR3 sequence: CSARAGTLTDTQYF. The CDR3 DNA reads as TGCAGTGCTAGAGCGGGGACTCTCACAGATACGCAGTATTTT.

This clonotype was picked up a small number of times. The chain couples TRBV15 to TRBJ1-6; 8 positions match TRBD1. With 4 bases clipped from V and 5 bases from J, the junction kept 4 bases outside the gene matches. Germline V gene lookup returns CDR1 LNHNV and CDR2 YYDKDF (reference sequence). The CDR3 sequence is 15 residues long. The CDR3: CATSNRQGNNSPLHF. CDR3 coding DNA: TGTGCCACCAGCAACAGACAGGGGAATAATTCACCCCTCCACTTT.

The chain uses TRBV10-2 and TRBJ2-2; no clear D gene. The germline V and J ends were trimmed by 2 bases and 7 bases, with 11 bases remaining between them. The CDR3 extends over 14 amino acids. CDR1 is WSHSY and CDR2 is SAAADI in the germline V gene. CDR3 protein: CASSEAIRNGELFF. The CDR3 DNA is TGCGCCAGCAGTGAGGCCATTAGGAACGGGGAGCTGTTTTTT.

As regards this clonotype: At one end, the junction sequence differs from germline, possibly due to a read error. The chain carries TRBV10-3 and TRBJ2-7; no clear D. The germline V gene has CDR1 ENHRY and CDR2 SYGVKD. This CDR3 has 13 residues. The CDR3: CASSLSKGYEQYF. CDR3 DNA sequence: TGTGCCAGCAGTTTATCGAAAGGATACGAGCAGTACTTC.

The rearrangement links TRBV11-2 to TRBJ2-7; D might be TRBD1 or TRBD2, each matching 5 bases. CDR3 length: 17 amino acids. V lost 3 bases, J lost 1 base, and 19 bases lay in between. CDR1 is SGHAT, CDR2 FQNNGV, per germline. CDR3 nucleotides: TGTGCCAGCAGCTTTGGTCAAGGAGGAAAGGGGTCCTACGAGCAGTACTTC. Amino acid sequence: CASSFGQGGKGSYEQYF.

In this sample, this clonotype turned up a few times. The rearrangement uses TRBV2 and TRBJ2-5, with a weak D call TRBD2 (6 bases). V was pared by 2 bases and J by 5 bases, with 15 bases between. This CDR3 has 15 amino acids. Germline V gene data show CDR1 as SNHLY and CDR2 as FYNNEI. The chain's CDR3 is CASSETAGMMETQYF. The CDR3 bases are TGTGCCAGCAGTGAAACGGCGGGGATGATGGAGACCCAGTACTTC.

The sample holds one count of this clonotype. The rearrangement uses TRBV5-1 and TRBJ2-2, with D perhaps matching TRBD1 (6 bases). CDR1 is SGHRS, CDR2 YFSETQ, per germline. This CDR3 is 15 amino acids long. With 1 base removed from V and 3 bases from J, the gap between germline ends came to 10 bases. This CDR3 is CASSLQGLHTGELFF. The CDR3 DNA is TGCGCCAGCAGCTTGCAGGGGCTACACACCGGGGAGCTGTTTTTT.

This clonotype came up a few times. The chain employs TRBV29-1 and TRBJ2-3; no reliable D call. The CDR3 has 12 residues. V was shortened by 6 bases and J by 1 base, with 8 bases between the two germline ends. From germline, CDR1 is SQVTM and CDR2 ANQGSEA. The CDR3 spells CSVDPGTDTQYF. As DNA, the CDR3 is TGCAGCGTAGATCCAGGCACAGATACGCAGTATTTT.

The V call is TRBV29-1, the J call TRBJ1-1; 7 positions match TRBD1. Trimming removed 6 bases from V and 4 bases from J; junction bases left unmatched: 5. Germline V CDR1 and CDR2: SQVTM, ANQGSEA. The CDR3 covers 12 residues. In nucleotides, the CDR3 is TGCAGCGTCCTTGACAGGGCCACTGAAGCTTTCTTT. The encoded protein is CSVLDRATEAFF. The full variable domain, completed using reference TRBV29-1 and TRBJ1-1, is SAVISQKPSRDICQRGTSLTIQCQVDSQVTMMFWYRQQPGQSLTLIATANQGSEATYESGFVIDKFPISRPNLTFSTLTVSNMSPEDSSIYLCSVLDRATEAFFGQGTRLTVV.

This chain uses TRBV6-1 with TRBJ2-1, with 7 bases matching TRBD1. Per the germline V gene, CDR1 is MNHNS and CDR2 is SASEGT. Unmatched junction bases numbered 8, after V lost 6 bases and J lost 6 bases. There are 14 residues in the CDR3. The CDR3 is CASRRDSKSNEQFF. The CDR3 nucleotides are TGTGCCAGCAGACGGGACAGCAAATCCAATGAGCAGTTCTTC.

The chain employs TRBV24-1 and TRBJ1-4, with D hard to call. The CDR3 runs to 14 residues. Germline V gives CDR1 KGHDR, CDR2 SFDVKD. V lost 1 base, J lost 5 bases, and 7 bases lay in between. CDR3 sequence: CATSDLGLNEKLFF. CDR3 sequence (DNA): TGTGCCACCAGTGATTTAGGGCTCAATGAAAAACTGTTTTTT.

This clonotype was detected only a few times. The CDR3 DNA follows: TGCAGCGTTGTTAGGTTAGCGGGACCAGATACGCAGTATTTT. This gives the protein CSVVRLAGPDTQYF. This chain uses TRBV29-1 with TRBJ2-3; TRBD2 matches 8 bases. The CDR3 extends over 14 amino acids. Germline V gene data show CDR1 as SQVTM and CDR2 as ANQGSEA. With V trimmed by 4 bases and J by 4 bases, 7 bases remained unmatched.

This clonotype showed up just a few times. This chain uses TRBV15 with TRBJ1-1; D not certain. V was clipped by 0 bases and J by 1 base, with 12 bases between them. Germline lookup yields CDR1 LNHNV and CDR2 YYDKDF (reference sequence). The CDR3 is 16 residues long. The chain's CDR3 is CATSRDREGPNTEAFF. DNA of the CDR3: TGTGCCACCAGCAGAGATCGGGAAGGGCCGAACACTGAAGCTTTCTTT. Full variable domain (rest looked up from reference TRBV15 and TRBJ1-1): DAMVIQNPRYQVTQFGKPVTLSCSQTLNHNVMYWYQQKSSQAPKLLFHYYDKDFNNEADTPDNFQSRRPNTSFCFLDIRSPGLGDTAMYLCATSRDREGPNTEAFFGQGTRLTVV.

As to this clonotype: The junction departs from germline at one end; a sequencing error may be responsible. V gene TRBV5-5 combines with J gene TRBJ2-7; 8 positions match TRBD1. The CDR3 loop spans 14 amino acids. Per germline, CDR1 SGHKS and CDR2 YYEKEE (reference sequence). This CDR3 is CASSLTRGRNELYF. CDR3 DNA sequence: TGTGCCAGCAGCTTGACCAGGGGGCGGAACGAGCTGTACTTC.

This chain connects TRBV7-3 to TRBJ2-1; D unclear. Trimming took off 5 bases at V and 8 bases at J, with 13 bases between the two ends. Germline lookup yields CDR1 SGHTA and CDR2 FQGTGA. The CDR3 consists of 13 residues. CDR3 nucleotide sequence: TGTGCCAGCAGCCCCCAGCAGGCGGATGAGCAGTTCTTC. This sequence encodes CASSPQQADEQFF.

This clonotype was counted many times. The V and J genes are TRBV11-1 and TRBJ2-6, with D possibly being TRBD2 (5 bases). Per germline, CDR1 SGHAT and CDR2 FQDESV (reference sequence). The CDR3 length is 16 residues. V was cut by 4 bases and J by 7 bases, with 17 bases left in between. The CDR3 nucleotides read TGTGCCAGCAGCTACGGCCGGGGTACAGAAGCCAACGTCCTGACTTTC. It codes for CASSYGRGTEANVLTF.